The rows below give T cell receptor beta chains drawn from one sample of a study of cytotoxic CD8 clonotypes in ibrutinib-treated CLL. Profiled with immunoSEQ multiplex PCR; TCRdb holds only in-frame clones, not every one. The sample has about 160,000 clones, around 84% seen once; the top ten hold approximately 2%. The sequencing used PBMCs, collected after 12 months of ibrutinib treatment. The receptors derive from a human donor with chronic lymphocytic leukemia. CDR3s include the opening cysteine and the closing phenylalanine or tryptophan. The D gene is left open where the match is weak. A clone size is listed for some rows: how often the clone was seen (once, few, many), or a class if it is expanded.

clone_size j_call v_call d_call cdr3_nt cdr3_aa
NA TRBJ2-1 TRBV18 TRBD2 TGTGCCAGCTCACCCAAGACTAGCGGGGGCGGGGCTGAGCAGTTCTTC CASSPKTSGGGAEQFF
NA TRBJ2-5 TRBV5-5 TRBD1 TGTGCCAGCAACTCCTGGGAAATACAGGGGCCGGAGACCCAGTACTTC CASNSWEIQGPETQYF
NA TRBJ2-7 TRBV4-2 TRBD1 TGTGCCAGCAGCCAAGGTCTTGGGACAGGCTACGAGCAGTACTTC CASSQGLGTGYEQYF
NA TRBJ1-1 TRBV6-5 NA TGTGCCAGCAGCCAGCAGGCAGGGTTCATCACTGAAGCTTTCTTT CASSQQAGFITEAFF
NA TRBJ2-2 TRBV28 NA TGTGCCAGCAGTTTTTCAGCCTGGAGGGTCTCCGGGGAGCTGTTTTTT CASSFSAWRVSGELFF
NA TRBJ1-2 TRBV19 NA TGTGCCAGTACCCCACTGACACTTGACATCTATGGCTACACCTTC CASTPLTLDIYGYTF
NA TRBJ1-2 TRBV6-5 NA TGTGCCAGCTATAGAGGTGGCTACACCTTC CASYRGGYTF
NA TRBJ2-5 TRBV28 TRBD1 TGTGCCAGCAGTTTATCACTTCTTAGACAGGGAAATTGGGAGACCCAGTACTTC CASSLSLLRQGNWETQYF
NA TRBJ2-1 TRBV10-3 NA TGTGCCATCACTACGGGAGCCTACAATGAGCAGTTCTTC CAITTGAYNEQFF
NA TRBJ2-7 TRBV9 TRBD1 TGTGCCAGCAGCGAAGGACAGGGCTACGAGCAGTACTTC CASSEGQGYEQYF
NA TRBJ2-1 TRBV5-1 NA TGCGCCAGCAGCTTGGTTCAGGGGGGCAATGAGCAGTTCTTC CASSLVQGGNEQFF
NA TRBJ2-6 TRBV11-2 NA TGTGCCAGCAGCTTGCGCTCTGGGGCCAACGTCCTGACTTTC CASSLRSGANVLTF
NA TRBJ1-1 TRBV11-3 NA TGTGCCAGCAGCCAATTGAACACTGAAGCTTTCTTT CASSQLNTEAFF
NA TRBJ2-2 TRBV10-3 TRBD1 TGTGCCATCAGTAAGGCAGGGGGACAGGGGGACGCCGGGGAGCTGTTTTTT CAISKAGGQGDAGELFF
NA TRBJ2-7 TRBV7-2 NA TGTGCCAGCAGCTTATCTTACGAGCAGTACTTC CASSLSYEQYF
NA TRBJ1-6 TRBV5-6 NA TGTGCCAGCAGCTTGGAGGCGCATGGGCCGGGCCTCCACTTT CASSLEAHGPGLHF
NA TRBJ2-5 TRBV7-2 TRBD1 TGTGCCAGCAGCCCCTCCGGGACAGGGGCGGGAGAGACCCAGTACTTC CASSPSGTGAGETQYF
NA TRBJ2-7 TRBV5-6 TRBD2 TGTGCCAGCAGCTTGCGCGGACTAGCAGGCTCCTACGAGCAGTACTTC CASSLRGLAGSYEQYF
NA TRBJ2-4 TRBV28 NA TGTGCCAGCAGCAACAGGGTCCAAAACATTCAGTACTTC CASSNRVQNIQYF
NA TRBJ1-5 TRBV5-6 NA TGTGCCAGCAGCTCGGAAGGGAGAAGGGCCCAGCATTTT CASSSEGRRAQHF
few TRBJ2-3 TRBV2 TRBD1 TGTGCCAGCAGGCTGGGGACAGGGAAAGGCACAGATACGCAGTATTTT CASRLGTGKGTDTQYF
few TRBJ2-5 TRBV19 TRBD1 TGTGCCAGTAGTGTCCGGACAGGGGTCAGGGAGACCCAGTACTTC CASSVRTGVRETQYF
NA TRBJ2-7 TRBV20-1 NA TGCAGTGCTAGATTACGCGAGCAGTACTTC CSARLREQYF
once TRBJ2-2 TRBV5-6 NA TGTGCCAGCAGCTTTATCGCCGGGGAGCTGTTTTTT CASSFIAGELFF
few TRBJ2-3 TRBV27 NA TGTGCCAGCAGTTTTATGTCCCGTACAGATACGCAGTATTTT CASSFMSRTDTQYF
NA TRBJ2-3 TRBV10-3 NA TGTGCCATCAGGGGGTTGGCAGATACGCAGTATTTT CAIRGLADTQYF
NA TRBJ1-3 TRBV7-9 NA TGTGCCAGCAGTCGCGACGCGGGCTCTGGAAACACCATATATTTT CASSRDAGSGNTIYF
NA TRBJ1-5 TRBV6-5 NA TGTGCCAGCAGTTATGCGTCTGACAATCAGCCCCAGCATTTT CASSYASDNQPQHF
NA TRBJ2-7 TRBV7-8 NA TGTGCCAGCAGCTCACCGAGAGGGGGACTCACCTCTATCGAGCAGTACTTC CASSSPRGGLTSIEQYF
NA TRBJ1-3 TRBV18 NA TGTGCCAGCTCACCACAGCTCGGGGGAAACACCATATATTTT CASSPQLGGNTIYF
NA TRBJ2-1 TRBV29-1 NA TGCAGCGTTGAATTGAGGACTGGAGTCGACAATGAGCAGTTCTTC CSVELRTGVDNEQFF
NA TRBJ2-3 TRBV9 NA TGTGCCAGCAGCGTTGCGACAGAGTACACAGATACGCAGTATTTT CASSVATEYTDTQYF
few TRBJ2-7 TRBV2 NA TGTGCCAGCAGCGTACAGGGCTACGAGCAGTACTTC CASSVQGYEQYF
NA TRBJ1-5 TRBV6-1 TRBD1 TGTGCCAGCAGTGAAAGACAGGGGTTGGGAAGCAATCAGCCCCAGCATTTT CASSERQGLGSNQPQHF
few TRBJ2-4 TRBV5-1 TRBD1 TGCGCCAGCAGCTCCCGATACAGGGGAGCCAAAAACATTCAGTACTTC CASSSRYRGAKNIQYF
NA TRBJ2-1 TRBV7-6 NA TGTGCCAGCAGCTCACCGACTACGGGGGTGTACAATGAGCAGTTCTTC CASSSPTTGVYNEQFF
NA TRBJ2-3 TRBV28 NA TGTGCCAGCAGTTCCAGGAGGGTGGATACGCAGTATTTT CASSSRRVDTQYF
NA TRBJ2-7 TRBV28 NA TGTGCCAGCAGTACTCCCCCACGGGACCCAACCTACGAGCAGTACTTC CASSTPPRDPTYEQYF
NA TRBJ2-3 TRBV25-1 NA TGTGCCAGCAGTGACGCAGGAAGGAGCACAGATACGCAGTATTTT CASSDAGRSTDTQYF
NA TRBJ2-2 TRBV5-4 NA TGTGCCAGCAGCTACCTCTGGGCCGCGGTACCCGGGGAGCTGTTTTTT CASSYLWAAVPGELFF
NA TRBJ2-7 TRBV7-2 NA TGTGCCAGCAGCTCTCTTGCGGAATCCTACGAGCAGTACTTC CASSSLAESYEQYF
NA TRBJ1-2 TRBV10-3 NA TGTGCCATCAGTGGCGGGGGCCTCAGCTATGGCTACACCTTC CAISGGGLSYGYTF
NA TRBJ2-7 TRBV10-1 NA TGCGCCAGCAGGGGCCGAAGAGGACAATCCTACGAGCAGTACTTC CASRGRRGQSYEQYF
NA TRBJ2-3 TRBV7-2 TRBD2 TGTGCCAGCAGCTCGGGCACTAGCGGGGATTACACAGATACGCAGTATTTT CASSSGTSGDYTDTQYF
NA TRBJ1-5 TRBV5-1 NA TGCGCCAGCAGCCCTCGGACGGGTAGCAATCAGCCCCAGCATTTT CASSPRTGSNQPQHF
NA TRBJ2-3 TRBV9 TRBD2 TGTGCCAGCAGCGTAGTTGGACTAGCGGCAGTGGATACGCAGTATTTT CASSVVGLAAVDTQYF
NA TRBJ1-5 TRBV2 TRBD1 TGTGCCAGCAGTGGGACAGGAGGGGAGGGGCAGCCCCAGCATTTT CASSGTGGEGQPQHF
NA TRBJ2-7 TRBV28 NA TGTGCCAGCAGCCGGGGAAGTTGGCGGTGGCAGGAGACCTACGAGCAGTACTTC CASSRGSWRWQETYEQYF
NA TRBJ1-4 TRBV19 TRBD1 TGTGCTACCTCAAGGGGACAGGAAAAACTGTTTTTT CATSRGQEKLFF